These 14 T cell receptor beta chains were sequenced from one sample in a study of T cell repertoires in cytomegalovirus infection (dated by TCRdb to between 2018 and 2021). Sample treatment or condition, as interpreted from the label and publication: in vitro stimulation with specific CMV peptide epitopes to enrich CMV-specific T cells. The instrument was an Illumina HiSeq 1500. In TCRdb, the public reads were trimmed at Q25 with fastp and aligned with MiXCR, with productive beta chains retained. One record per CDR3 amino acid sequence lists the most common genes and DNA. The sample table shows 800,000 to 950,000 distinct CDR3 sequences, and about 30% are seen once. The ten largest clones capture roughly 12% of the sample. Antigen specificity for these receptors is unknown. Sequencing was performed on cultured CD8+ T cells from PBMCs, taken from culture after CMV antigen stimulation. Source of these receptors: a human donor in good health (CMV status not recorded). Some clones in this sample may be carry-over from other donors' samples.

This chain joins TRBV20-1 and TRBJ2-5, with D uncertain. V lost 3 bases to trimming and J lost 1 base, with 12 bases between them. Germline loops: CDR1 DFQATT, CDR2 SNEGSKA (reference sequence). The CDR3 is 14 amino acids. The CDR3 coding sequence is TGCAGTGCTAGCAAGATCCCCGCCCAAGAGACCCAGTACTTC. It is translated as CSASKIPAQETQYF.

At least ten counts were recorded for this clonotype. V is TRBV6-5 and J is TRBJ1-5; TRBD1 matches 7 bases. The trim removed 5 bases at V and 1 base at J, leaving 5 bases unmatched. This CDR3 is 15 amino acids long. Germline V lookup: CDR1 MNHEY, CDR2 SVGAGI. The chain's CDR3 is CASSLTGQSNQPQHF. The DNA for the CDR3 is TGTGCCAGCAGTCTGACAGGGCAAAGCAATCAGCCCCAGCATTTT.

A few counts support this clonotype. The V and J genes are TRBV10-3 and TRBJ1-1; D possibly corresponds to TRBD1 (5 bases). The germline V and J ends were trimmed by 4 bases and 0 bases, with 6 bases remaining between them. Germline CDR1 is ENHRY and CDR2 is SYGVKD. This CDR3 contains 13 residues. CDR3 DNA: TGTGCCATCAGTGGAGGGGTGAACACTGAAGCTTTCTTT. Amino acids: CAISGGVNTEAFF.

The chain has TRBV2 and TRBJ1-2; TRBD1 agrees at 7 bases. Germline loops: CDR1 SNHLY, CDR2 FYNNEI. V was pared by 3 bases and J by 3 bases, with 7 bases of the junction left unmatched. The CDR3 is 15 amino acids. The DNA for the CDR3 is TGTGCCAGCAGTGACCCCCAGGGGGTTTACTATGGCTACACCTTC. Its protein product is CASSDPQGVYYGYTF.

The chain links TRBV10-3 to TRBJ1-2; D remains unclear. Germline CDR1 is ENHRY and CDR2 is SYGVKD. V lost 10 bases and J 6 bases, leaving 15 bases between the germline ends. The CDR3 length is 12 residues. The CDR3 loop reads CATRGMVDGYTF. CDR3 nucleotides: TGTGCCACCCGGGGTATGGTCGATGGCTACACCTTC.

J is TRBJ2-3 and V is TRBV12-3 or TRBV12-4; D possibly matches TRBD1 or TRBD2 (6 bases each). Trimming shortened V by 3 bases and J by 6 bases, and 25 bases separated the two germline ends. CDR3 length: 18 amino acids. DNA of the CDR3: TGTGCCAGCAGTTTTCGGCTAGTGGGGGGCCCAGAGGGGGATACGCAGTATTTT. It translates to CASSFRLVGGPEGDTQYF.

The rearrangement uses TRBV29-1 and TRBJ2-7; 7 bases agree with TRBD1. J gave up 3 bases and V 6 bases, and 11 bases lay outside the gene matches. This CDR3 has 14 amino acids. Per germline, CDR1 SQVTM and CDR2 ANQGSEA. This CDR3 reads CSVIGRDSFYEQYF. As DNA, the CDR3 is TGCAGCGTGATCGGCCGGGACAGCTTCTACGAGCAGTACTTC.

This clonotype occurred a few times. J is TRBJ2-5 and V is TRBV6-2 or TRBV6-3; D tentatively reads TRBD1 or TRBD2 (5 bases each). Germline CDR1 MNHEY, CDR2 SVGEGT. The CDR3 runs 16 residues. Trimming left V 0 bases short and J 1 base short, with 12 bases between. The chain's CDR3 is CASSYSGRTFQETQYF. As DNA, the CDR3 is TGTGCCAGCAGTTACTCGGGACGTACTTTCCAAGAGACCCAGTACTTC.

V gene TRBV5-6 combines with J gene TRBJ1-2, with 10 bases fitting TRBD1. This CDR3 comprises 18 residues. V was pared by 3 bases and J by 0 bases, with 11 bases of the junction left unmatched. Germline V gene lookup returns CDR1 SGHDT and CDR2 YYEEEE. The CDR3 protein is CASSSLTGGLLANYGYTF. The CDR3 DNA reads TGTGCCAGCAGCTCCTTGACAGGGGGCCTCTTAGCTAACTATGGCTACACCTTC.

This clonotype came up a few times. The chain joins TRBV6-1 to TRBJ2-1; D call uncertain. Germline CDR1 reads MNHNS; CDR2 reads SASEGT. V dropped 4 bases and J dropped 5 bases, with 21 bases sitting between them. This CDR3 comprises 17 residues. CDR3: CASSVLQVMQAHNEQFF. The CDR3 DNA follows: TGTGCCAGCAGTGTACTGCAGGTCATGCAGGCACACAATGAGCAGTTCTTC.

This clonotype has only a few counts. The CDR3 DNA follows: TGTGCCAGCAGCATACCCGGGGGCCAAGAGACCCAGTACTTC. Its translation: CASSIPGGQETQYF. This sequence joins TRBV7-9 and TRBJ2-5, with D possibly being TRBD2 (6 bases). Germline CDR1 is SEHNR and CDR2 is FQNEAQ (reference sequence). Trimming took 5 bases from V and 1 from J, leaving 11 bases between them. CDR3 length equals 14 residues.

This sequence joins TRBV27 and TRBJ1-3; maybe TRBD1 (6 bases). Germline lookup yields CDR1 MNHEY and CDR2 SMNVEV (reference sequence). This CDR3 comprises 16 residues. Trimming removed 5 bases from V and 2 bases from J, with 16 bases in between. The CDR3 loop is CASSPTVGAAGNTIYF. The CDR3 DNA follows: TGTGCCAGCAGTCCTACAGTGGGGGCCGCTGGAAACACCATATATTTT.

The sample holds a few counts of this clonotype. J is TRBJ2-7 and V is TRBV7-6; D perhaps matches TRBD1 (6 bases). Germline values: CDR1 SGHVS, CDR2 FNYEAQ. The V and J ends lost 1 base and 2 bases respectively, with 27 bases between them. The CDR3 is 20 residues long. In DNA form, the CDR3 reads TGTGCCAGCAGCTTAGTTCGGCCTCCCCCTTTTCCGGACAGCCCCTACGAGCAGTACTTC. Protein product: CASSLVRPPPFPDSPYEQYF.

This clonotype showed up just a few times. The chain couples TRBV4-1 to TRBJ1-5; a possible D gene is TRBD1 (5 bases). CDR3 length: 16 amino acids. Trimming shortened V by 2 bases and J by 4 bases, and 15 bases separated the two germline ends. From germline, CDR1 is MGHRA and CDR2 YSYEKL. DNA of the CDR3: TGCGCCAGCAGCCAACACACCGGGACGGTGAATCAGCCCCAGCATTTT. Its protein is CASSQHTGTVNQPQHF.